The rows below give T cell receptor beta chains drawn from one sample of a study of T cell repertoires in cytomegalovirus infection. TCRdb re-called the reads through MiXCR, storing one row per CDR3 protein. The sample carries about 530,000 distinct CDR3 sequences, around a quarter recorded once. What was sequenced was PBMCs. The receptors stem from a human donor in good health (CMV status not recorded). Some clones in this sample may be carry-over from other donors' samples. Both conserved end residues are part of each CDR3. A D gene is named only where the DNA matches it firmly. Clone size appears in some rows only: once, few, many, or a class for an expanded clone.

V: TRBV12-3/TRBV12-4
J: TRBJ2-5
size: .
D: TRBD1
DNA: TGTGCCAGCAGCAAGGGGGCGATTTGGGAGACCCAGTACTTC
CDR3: CASSKGAIWETQYF

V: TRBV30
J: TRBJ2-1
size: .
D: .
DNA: TGTGCCTGGAGTATGGGATATGAGCAGTTCTTC
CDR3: CAWSMGYEQFF

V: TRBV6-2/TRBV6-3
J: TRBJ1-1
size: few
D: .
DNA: TGTGCCAGCAGTTATGAGGGGCGTTGGACTGAAGCTTTCTTT
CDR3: CASSYEGRWTEAFF

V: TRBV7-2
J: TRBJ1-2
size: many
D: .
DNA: TGTGCCAGCAGCTTAGCTACAGGCGGCTACACCTTC
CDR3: CASSLATGGYTF

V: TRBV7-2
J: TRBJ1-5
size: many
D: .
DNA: TGTGCCAGCAGCTTAGGAGGAGACAGAAATCAGCCCCAGCATTTT
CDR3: CASSLGGDRNQPQHF

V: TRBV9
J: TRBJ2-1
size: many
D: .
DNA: TGTGCCAGCAGCGTAGTTTGGGGGGTGGAGCAGTTCTTC
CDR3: CASSVVWGVEQFF

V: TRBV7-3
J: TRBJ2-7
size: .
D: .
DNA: TGTGCCAGCAGCTCAACAGGCCTCCGGGAGCAGTACTTC
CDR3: CASSSTGLREQYF

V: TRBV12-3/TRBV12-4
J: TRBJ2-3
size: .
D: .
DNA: TGTGCCAGCATCCCCGGCGGGGGCACAGATACGCAGTATTTT
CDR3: CASIPGGGTDTQYF

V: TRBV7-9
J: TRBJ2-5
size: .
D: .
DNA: TGTGCCAGCAGCCGGCTCAACGGCCCCACGGCCCAGTACTTC
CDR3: CASSRLNGPTAQYF

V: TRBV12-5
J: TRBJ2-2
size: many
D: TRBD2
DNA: TGTGCTAGTGGTCCCTTCGGACTAGCGGGAGGGCCCGGGGAGCTGTTTTTT
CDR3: CASGPFGLAGGPGELFF

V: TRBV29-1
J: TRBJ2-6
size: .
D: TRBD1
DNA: TGCAGCGTTTCGGGACAGGGAGGCGCCAACGTCCTGACTTTC
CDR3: CSVSGQGGANVLTF

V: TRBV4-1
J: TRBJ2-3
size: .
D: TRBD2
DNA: TGCGCCAGCAGCCAAGAAGGTAGCGGGAACACAGATACGCAGTATTTT
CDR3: CASSQEGSGNTDTQYF

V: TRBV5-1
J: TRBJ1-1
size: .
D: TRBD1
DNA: TGCGCCAGCAGAACGCCAGACGAACAGGGGGCCGGCACTGAAGCTTTCTTT
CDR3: CASRTPDEQGAGTEAFF

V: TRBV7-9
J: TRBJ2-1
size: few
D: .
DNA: TGTGCCAGCAGGCTGGGGTACAATGAGCAGTTCTTC
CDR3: CASRLGYNEQFF

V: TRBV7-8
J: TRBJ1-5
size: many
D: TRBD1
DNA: TGTGCCAGCAGCACACAAAACCGGGACAGCAGGGGGAATAGCAATCAGCCCCAGCATTTT
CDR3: CASSTQNRDSRGNSNQPQHF

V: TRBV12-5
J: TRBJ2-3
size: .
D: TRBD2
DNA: TGTGCTAGTGGTTTTGGGGACTACACAGATACGCAGTATTTT
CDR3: CASGFGDYTDTQYF

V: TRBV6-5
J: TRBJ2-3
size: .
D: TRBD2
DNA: TGTGCCAGCAATTCTCCGGGACTAGCGGGCTCAGATACGCAGTATTTT
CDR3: CASNSPGLAGSDTQYF

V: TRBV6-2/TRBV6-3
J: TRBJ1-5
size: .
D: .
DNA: TGTGCCAGCAGTTCTCAGACGGACCCCCTCAATCAGCCCCAGCATTTT
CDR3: CASSSQTDPLNQPQHF

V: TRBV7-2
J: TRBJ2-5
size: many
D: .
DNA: TGTGCCAGCAGCCAGGAAGAGACCCAGTACTTC
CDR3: CASSQEETQYF

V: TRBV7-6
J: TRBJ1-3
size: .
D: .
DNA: TGTGCCAGCAGCTCCGACGGGTCTGGAAACACCATATATTTT
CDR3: CASSSDGSGNTIYF

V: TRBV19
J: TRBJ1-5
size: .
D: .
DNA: TGTGCCAGTAGTATAGATTGGAACCCCCAGCATTTT
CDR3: CASSIDWNPQHF

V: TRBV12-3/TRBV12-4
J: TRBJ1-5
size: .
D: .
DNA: TGTGCCAGCAGAATGGGGGGACAGCCCCAGCATTTT
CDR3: CASRMGGQPQHF

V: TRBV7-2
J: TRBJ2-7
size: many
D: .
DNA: TGTGCCAGCAGCGAGGAACAGGGTATTGGCTACGAGCAGTACTTC
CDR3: CASSEEQGIGYEQYF

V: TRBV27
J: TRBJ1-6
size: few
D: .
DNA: TGTGCCAGCAGTGACAACATTAATTCACCCCTCCACTTT
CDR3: CASSDNINSPLHF

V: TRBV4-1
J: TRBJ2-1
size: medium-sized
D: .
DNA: TGCGCCAGCAGCCAAGCGACTAGTCGTTACGAGCAGTTCTTC
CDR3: CASSQATSRYEQFF

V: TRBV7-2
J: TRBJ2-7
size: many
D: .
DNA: TGTGCCAGCAGCTCTCAACAGCGCTACGAGCAGTACTTC
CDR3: CASSSQQRYEQYF

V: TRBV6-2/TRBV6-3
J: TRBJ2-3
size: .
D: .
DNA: TGTGCCAGCAGTTACGGGCGAGCGGCTACAGATACGCAGTATTTT
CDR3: CASSYGRAATDTQYF

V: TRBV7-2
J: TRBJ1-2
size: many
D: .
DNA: TGTGCCAGCAGCTTCGACAGGATGAACTATGGCTACACCTTC
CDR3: CASSFDRMNYGYTF

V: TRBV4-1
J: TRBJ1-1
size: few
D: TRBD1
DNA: TGCGCCAGCAGCCAAGGACAGGGATCCTCTGAAGCTTTCTTT
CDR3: CASSQGQGSSEAFF

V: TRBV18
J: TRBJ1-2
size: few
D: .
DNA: TGTGCCAGCTCACCAGATTTACAGGGATGGTATGGCTACACCTTC
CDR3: CASSPDLQGWYGYTF

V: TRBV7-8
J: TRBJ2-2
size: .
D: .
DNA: TGTGCCAGCAGCTCCTTTGACTCCACCGGGGAGCTGTTTTTT
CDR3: CASSSFDSTGELFF

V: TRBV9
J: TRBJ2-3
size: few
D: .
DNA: TGTGCCAGCAGCGCAGACCTTAGCGGATACGGCACAGATACGCAGTATTTT
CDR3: CASSADLSGYGTDTQYF

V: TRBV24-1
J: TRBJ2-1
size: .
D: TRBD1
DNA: TGTGCCACCAGTGATTTAGCAGAACAGGGGACCGGTGAGCAGTTCTTC
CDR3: CATSDLAEQGTGEQFF

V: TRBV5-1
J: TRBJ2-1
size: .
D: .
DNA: TGCGCCAGCAGCTCGACGGCGGAGCGAGCGTTCTTC
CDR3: CASSSTAERAFF

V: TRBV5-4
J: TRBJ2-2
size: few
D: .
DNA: TGTGCCAGCAGCTTGGCCCGGCCCAGGTCCGGGGAGCTGTTTTTT
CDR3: CASSLARPRSGELFF

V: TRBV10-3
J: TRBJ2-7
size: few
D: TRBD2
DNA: TGTGCCATCAGTTATACTAGCGGGAGGGACCTCTACGAGCAGTACTTC
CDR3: CAISYTSGRDLYEQYF

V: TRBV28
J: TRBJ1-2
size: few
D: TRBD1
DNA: TGTGCCAGCAGCTCGACAGGGGGCGTTGAAGGCTACACCTTC
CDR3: CASSSTGGVEGYTF

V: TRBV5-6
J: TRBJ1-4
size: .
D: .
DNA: TGTGCCAGCAGCTTAAAGGCCCCGAATGAAAAACTGTTTTTT
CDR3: CASSLKAPNEKLFF

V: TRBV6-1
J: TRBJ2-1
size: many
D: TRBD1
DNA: TGTGCCAGCAGTCTAACGACAGGGATCTACAATGAGCAGTTCTTC
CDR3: CASSLTTGIYNEQFF

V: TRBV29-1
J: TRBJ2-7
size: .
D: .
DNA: TGCAGCGTTGAATTTGAGACAGGATTCTCCTACGAGCAGTACTTC
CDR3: CSVEFETGFSYEQYF

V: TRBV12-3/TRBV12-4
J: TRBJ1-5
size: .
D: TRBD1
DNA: TGTGCCAGCAGGAGTTTGGGACAGGTAGATCAACATTTT
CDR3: CASRSLGQVDQHF

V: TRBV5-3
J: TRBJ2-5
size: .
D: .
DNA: TGTGCCAGCAGCAATCGGGAGAGGCGAGAGACCCAGTACTTC
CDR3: CASSNRERRETQYF

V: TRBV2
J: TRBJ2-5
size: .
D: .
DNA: TGTGCCAGCAGTGAATTGGGCCAAGAAGAGACCCAGTACTTC
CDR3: CASSELGQEETQYF

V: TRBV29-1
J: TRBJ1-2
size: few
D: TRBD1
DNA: TGCAGCGTAGAAGACAGGGGTAACTATGGCTACACCTTC
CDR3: CSVEDRGNYGYTF

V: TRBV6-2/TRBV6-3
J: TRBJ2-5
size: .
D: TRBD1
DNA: TGTGCCAGCACTTTACCGACAGGGAAGGAGCAAGAGACCCAGTACTTC
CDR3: CASTLPTGKEQETQYF

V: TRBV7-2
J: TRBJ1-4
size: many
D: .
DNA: TGTGCCAGCAGCCTGCAGACGGGAAAAGGTGAAAAACTGTTTTTT
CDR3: CASSLQTGKGEKLFF

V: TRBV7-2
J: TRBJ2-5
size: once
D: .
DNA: TGTGCCAGCAGCTCCCAACTGATGGAGACCCAGTACTTC
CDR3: CASSSQLMETQYF

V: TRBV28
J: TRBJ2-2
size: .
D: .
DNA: TGTGCCAGTCTGGACAGATCGAACACCGGGGAGCTGTTTTTT
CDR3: CASLDRSNTGELFF

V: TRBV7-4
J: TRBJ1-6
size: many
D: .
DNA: TGTGCCAGCAGCTCCCTTACAGTAGCCATCGGGAATTCACCCCTCCACTTT
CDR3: CASSSLTVAIGNSPLHF

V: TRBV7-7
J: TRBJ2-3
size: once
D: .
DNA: TGTGCTAGCAGCTTAGGCCCCACGACCACAGATACGCAGTATTTT
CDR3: CASSLGPTTTDTQYF

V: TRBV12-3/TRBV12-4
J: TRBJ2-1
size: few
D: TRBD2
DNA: TGTGCCAGCAGGGGAAGCGGGAGTCGGCCCAATGAGCAGTTCTTC
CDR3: CASRGSGSRPNEQFF

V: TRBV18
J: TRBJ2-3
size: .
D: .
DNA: TGTGCCAGCTCACCACCCCCCCGGAGGCGCACAGATACGCAGTATTTT
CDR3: CASSPPPRRRTDTQYF

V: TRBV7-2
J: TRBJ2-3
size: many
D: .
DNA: TGTGCCAGCAGCGCCAGCACAGATACGCAGTATTTT
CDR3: CASSASTDTQYF

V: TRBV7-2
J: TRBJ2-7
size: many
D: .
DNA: TGTGCCAGCAGCTTAGCGCTGACCTACGAGCAGTACTTC
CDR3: CASSLALTYEQYF

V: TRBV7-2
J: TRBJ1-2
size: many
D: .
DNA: TGTGCCAGCAGCTTAGACGTCGGGACTGGAGGCTACACCTTC
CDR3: CASSLDVGTGGYTF

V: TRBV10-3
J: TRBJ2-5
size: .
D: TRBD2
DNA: TGTGCCACCGGGACTAGCGGGAGGGAAGAGACCCAGTACTTC
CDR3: CATGTSGREETQYF

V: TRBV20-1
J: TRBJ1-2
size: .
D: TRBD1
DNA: TGCAGTGCTAGTAAGACAGGGGATTATGGCTACACCTTC
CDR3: CSASKTGDYGYTF

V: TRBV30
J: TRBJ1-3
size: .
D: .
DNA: TGTGCCTGGAGTGTAACGGGGTGGCTGCATTCCTCTGGAAACACCATATATTTT
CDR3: CAWSVTGWLHSSGNTIYF

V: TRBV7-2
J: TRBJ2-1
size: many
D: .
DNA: TGTGCCAGCAGCTTGGACTTTCTGAACAATGAGCAGTTCTTC
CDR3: CASSLDFLNNEQFF

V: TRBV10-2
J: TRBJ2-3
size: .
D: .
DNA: TGCGCCAGCAGTAGGATCCCCTCGTCCTTAAAAGATACGCAGTATTTT
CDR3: CASSRIPSSLKDTQYF